Detailed here is one TCR beta chain. Germline loops: CDR1 SGDLS, CDR2 YYNGEE. Trimming cost V 4 bases and J 4 bases, with 14 bases left between them. CDR3 length: 14 amino acids. This entry comes from a study of blood T cell repertoires in COVID-19. The overall study: Samples representing acute and convalescent COVID-19 were sourced from the United States, Italy and Spain. PBMCs, B-cell-depleted T cells, or T cells provided the cDNA or gDNA that made up the material.

Patients from Seattle were sampled longitudinally, starting during active infection. In the original analysis: Estimation of nucleated cell counts was performed using reference gene primer amplification. Data came from immunoSEQ multiplex PCR; TCRdb stores just in-frame clones and leaves some out. V, J and clone size are those of that table, while D and trimming were read from the DNA. In the table there are under 200,000 clones, approximately 91% of which are singletons. The sequence came from a young man with COVID-19, enrolled during active disease. Sequenced: peripheral blood. V usage is TRBV9 and J usage is TRBJ1-1; weak D call: TRBD1 (6 bases). The DNA for the CDR3 is TGTGCCAGCAGCCTACAGGGCCAGATCACTGAAGCTTTCTTT. Amino acids: CASSLQGQITEAFF.